The 32 T cell receptor beta chains below come from one sample, sequenced in a study of blood T cell repertoires in COVID-19. Produced via immunoSEQ multiplex PCR; TCRdb's table is partial and in-frame only. The repertoire consists of about 280,000 clones, with around nine tenths occurring once and the leading ten covering about 8.7%. The sample consisted of peripheral blood. All receptors come from a man aged 40-49 years with active or convalescent COVID-19.

The rearrangement uses TRBV3-1 (or the pseudogene TRBV3-2) and TRBJ1-5, with a weak D call TRBD1 (5 bases). The CDR3 covers 15 residues. V was trimmed by 0 bases and J by 5 bases, leaving 11 bases between them. The germline V gene encodes CDR1 LGHDT and CDR2 YNNKEL (reference sequence). CDR3 in amino acids: CASSQDWGGDQPQHF. For the CDR3, the DNA is TGTGCCAGCAGCCAAGATTGGGGGGGGGATCAGCCCCAGCATTTT.

The V gene is TRBV5-1, the J gene TRBJ2-5, with TRBD2 identical over 8 bases. The CDR3 has 17 residues. J gave up 3 bases and V 4 bases, and 14 bases lay outside the gene matches. Germline CDR1 is SGHRS and CDR2 is YFSETQ. For the CDR3, the DNA is TGCGCCAGCAGCATTCAACCCGGGGGGGCCGCCGAAGAGACCCAGTACTTC. It codes for CASSIQPGGAAEETQYF.

The rearrangement joins TRBV5-1 to TRBJ1-3, with 7 nucleotides matching TRBD1. From germline, CDR1 is SGHRS and CDR2 YFSETQ. This CDR3 contains 15 residues. V was clipped by 0 bases and J by 6 bases; unmatched bases: 6. CDR3 amino acids: CASSLGQGGENTIYF. CDR3 DNA sequence: TGCGCCAGCAGCTTGGGACAGGGCGGGGAAAACACCATATATTTT.

The chain links TRBV5-5 to TRBJ1-3; D is unresolved. Germline-derived CDR1 and CDR2 are SGHKS and YYEKEE (reference sequence). The CDR3 loop spans 13 amino acids. The germline V and J ends were trimmed by 10 bases and 4 bases, with 15 bases remaining between them. Here the CDR3 reads CAGSGGIGNTIYF. The CDR3 bases are TGTGCCGGAAGTGGAGGGATAGGAAACACCATATATTTT. The full variable domain, rest sourced from reference TRBV5-5 and TRBJ1-3, is DAGVTQSPTHLIKTRGQQVTLRCSPISGHKSVSWYQQVLGQGPQFIFQYYEKEERGRGNFPDRFSARQFPNYSSELNVNALLLGDSALYLCAGSGGIGNTIYFGEGSWLTVV.

The rearrangement joins TRBV5-6 to TRBJ2-1; tentative D call: TRBD1 (6 bases). This CDR3 contains 15 residues. Germline values: CDR1 SGHDT, CDR2 YYEEEE. V lost 2 bases to trimming and J lost 8 bases, with 17 bases between them. The CDR3 DNA reads TGTGCCAGCAGCTTTACCGGGACACAGATCCATGAGCAGTTCTTC. It specifies CASSFTGTQIHEQFF.

This clone appeared once. This rearrangement joins TRBV7-6 to TRBJ2-2; D is perhaps TRBD2 (5 bases). The V end lost 5 bases, the J end lost 5 bases, and 9 bases lay between the germline ends. CDR3 length: 13 residues. Germline V gives CDR1 SGHVS, CDR2 FNYEAQ. In nucleotides, the CDR3 is TGTGCCAGCAGCCTAGGAGGTACCGGGGAGCTGTTTTTT. Its translation is CASSLGGTGELFF.

This chain uses TRBV3-1 (or the pseudogene TRBV3-2) with TRBJ2-2; D perhaps matches TRBD2 (7 bases). From germline, CDR1 is LGHDT and CDR2 YNNKEL (reference sequence). The V end was cut by 2 bases, the J end by 3 bases, with 13 bases between. The CDR3 is 16 residues long. The CDR3 loop is CASSQRGARDTGELFF. In nucleotides, the CDR3 is TGTGCCAGCAGCCAACGGGGGGCGAGGGACACCGGGGAGCTGTTTTTT.

The CDR3 nucleotides are TGTGCCAGCAGTCCGGGAGGGACCTACGAGCAGTACTTC. It codes for CASSPGGTYEQYF. The genes are TRBV12-3 or TRBV12-4 and TRBJ2-7; 8 bases agree with TRBD2. V trimming: 5 bases; J trimming: 2 bases; junction bases outside the gene matches: 2. This CDR3 spans 13 amino acids.

The genes are TRBV2 and TRBJ1-5; D gene unclear. CDR1 is SNHLY, CDR2 FYNNEI, per germline. Between the trimmed V and J ends, which lost 10 bases and 0 bases, there was a span of 10 bases. CDR3 length: 13 amino acids. The CDR3 protein is CATAEYSNQPQHF. DNA for the CDR3: TGTGCCACCGCGGAGTATAGCAATCAGCCCCAGCATTTT.

The rearrangement uses TRBV6-4 and TRBJ2-3; TRBD2 is a possible D gene (5 bases). The CDR3 has 14 residues. CDR1 is MRHNA and CDR2 is SNTAGT in the germline V gene. With 2 bases removed from V and 4 bases from J, the gap between germline ends came to 10 bases. For the CDR3, the DNA is TGTGCCAGCAGTGACGGAGGTTACGCAGATACGCAGTATTTT. Amino acid sequence: CASSDGGYADTQYF.

This chain joins TRBV18 and TRBJ2-7, with TRBD2 matching 8 bases. The V gene's germline CDR1 is KGHSH and CDR2 LQKENI. The CDR3 has 15 residues. With 3 bases clipped from V and 6 bases from J, the junction kept 10 bases outside the gene matches. Written as DNA, the CDR3 is TGTGCCAGCTCACCTGCCAGCGGGAGAGGTTCCGAGCAGTACTTC. Amino acids: CASSPASGRGSEQYF.

This chain links TRBV21-1 with TRBJ2-7; the listed D gene, TRBD1, was not tested against the DNA. TRBV21-1 is a recognized pseudogene. The CDR3 covers 16 residues. The DNA of the CDR3 is TGTGCCAGCAGCAAAGAGAGGGACAGTACTCTATACGAGCAGTACTTC. It specifies CASSKERDSTLYEQYF.

The chain uses TRBV5-1 and TRBJ2-2; 8 positions agree with TRBD2. V trimming: 1 base; J trimming: 4 bases; junction bases outside the gene matches: 9. The CDR3 has 17 amino acids. Per the germline V gene, CDR1 is SGHRS and CDR2 is YFSETQ. In DNA form, the CDR3 reads TGCGCCAGCAGCTTGTCCCCTTCGGGAGGGAGCACCGGGGAGCTGTTTTTT. Protein sequence: CASSLSPSGGSTGELFF. The complete variable domain, with remaining parts taken from reference TRBV5-1 and TRBJ2-2, reads KAGVTQTPRYLIKTRGQQVTLSCSPISGHRSVSWYQQTPGQGLQFLFEYFSETQRNKGNFPGRFSGRQFSNSRSEMNVSTLELGDSALYLCASSLSPSGGSTGELFFGEGSRLTVL.

The rearrangement joins TRBV2 to TRBJ1-4; maybe TRBD1 (6 bases). CDR1 and CDR2 (germline): SNHLY, FYNNEI. V lost 8 bases and J lost 3, with 13 bases in between. This CDR3 is 14 amino acids long. The CDR3 DNA reads TGTGCCAGCTCGAGGGGGTCCCCTAATGAAAAACTGTTTTTT. Amino acids: CASSRGSPNEKLFF.

A note on this clone: This same CDR3 is encoded by further DNA sequences in the sample. The V and J genes are TRBV9 and TRBJ2-2, with D uncertain. Trimming shortened V by 5 bases and J by 5 bases, and 7 bases separated the two germline ends. This CDR3 contains 12 residues. Germline CDR1 is SGDLS and CDR2 is YYNGEE. CDR3 sequence: CASSVRTGELFF. The CDR3 bases are TGTGCCAGCAGTGTTCGGACCGGGGAGCTGTTTTTT. The full variable domain, rest sourced from reference TRBV9 and TRBJ2-2, is DSGVTQTPKHLITATGQRVTLRCSPRSGDLSVYWYQQSLDQGLQFLIQYYNGEERAKGNILERFSAQQFPDLHSELNLSSLELGDSALYFCASSVRTGELFFGEGSRLTVL.

The V gene is TRBV5-1, the J gene TRBJ2-7, with D possibly being TRBD1 (6 bases). The CDR3 extends over 12 amino acids. CDR1 and CDR2 from the germline V gene are SGHRS and YFSETQ. V was shortened by 3 bases and J by 9 bases, with 13 bases between the two germline ends. The CDR3 here is CASSSDRIRQYF. The CDR3 region has the DNA TGCGCCAGCAGCTCCGACAGGATCAGGCAGTACTTC.

The genes are TRBV7-9 and TRBJ1-1, with TRBD1 matching over 7 bases. Trimming removed 5 bases from V and 2 bases from J; junction bases left unmatched: 11. Germline loops: CDR1 SEHNR, CDR2 FQNEAQ (reference sequence). The CDR3 consists of 16 residues. The CDR3 nucleotides read TGTGCCAGCAGCAATGGTCGGACAGGACTTAACACTGAAGCTTTCTTT. It is translated as CASSNGRTGLNTEAFF. The whole variable domain, filled in from reference TRBV7-9 and TRBJ1-1, reads DTGVSQNPRHKITKRGQNVTFRCDPISEHNRLYWYRQTLGQGPEFLTYFQNEAQLEKSRLLSDRFSAERPKGSFSTLEIQRTEQGDSAMYLCASSNGRTGLNTEAFFGQGTRLTVV.

CDR3 residues: CASSHRDISGYTF. The CDR3 DNA sequence: TGCGCCAGCAGCCATAGGGACATAAGCGGCTACACCTTC. This chain joins TRBV4-1 and TRBJ1-2, with a weak D call TRBD1 (6 bases). The germline CDR1 and CDR2 sequences are MGHRA and YSYEKL. The CDR3 length is 13 residues. V lost 3 bases to trimming and J lost 8 bases, with 13 bases between them.

This chain joins TRBV2 and TRBJ2-1; 8 positions agree with TRBD1. Unmatched junction bases numbered 7, after V lost 5 bases and J lost 16 bases. CDR3 length: 11 amino acids. Looked up from germline, CDR1 is SNHLY and CDR2 is FYNNEI. The CDR3 DNA reads TGTGCCAGCAGTTTGAGCAGGGGGCCCTTCTTC. It is translated as CASSLSRGPFF.

The rearrangement uses TRBV5-1 and TRBJ2-1; TRBD2 might be the D (5 bases). Trimming took 3 bases from V and 7 from J, leaving 8 bases between them. Germline CDR1 reads SGHRS; CDR2 reads YFSETQ. The CDR3 runs 12 residues. CDR3: CASSWGENEQFF. CDR3 DNA sequence: TGCGCCAGCAGCTGGGGAGAGAATGAGCAGTTCTTC.

CDR3 region: CASSLPVGELFF. In DNA form, the CDR3 reads TGTGCCAGCAGTCTACCGGTAGGGGAGCTGTTTTTT. The rearrangement joins TRBV2 to TRBJ2-2; D call uncertain. Germline V lookup: CDR1 SNHLY, CDR2 FYNNEI. Between the trimmed V and J ends, which lost 5 bases and 8 bases, there was a span of 9 bases. The CDR3 has 12 residues. Full variable domain (remainder filled in from reference TRBV2 and TRBJ2-2): EPEVTQTPSHQVTQMGQEVILRCVPISNHLYFYWYRQILGQKVEFLVSFYNNEISEKSEIFDDQFSVERPDGSNFTLKIRSTKLEDSAMYFCASSLPVGELFFGEGSRLTVL.

This clone has a single count. V gene TRBV6-5 combines with J gene TRBJ2-2; D ambiguous. The CDR3 spans 13 residues. From germline, CDR1 is MNHEY and CDR2 SVGAGI. V was clipped by 9 bases and J by 2 bases, with 10 bases between them. The CDR3 reads CARSDGNTGELFF. CDR3 coding DNA: TGTGCCAGGAGCGACGGCAACACCGGGGAGCTGTTTTTT.

CDR3 in amino acids: CASNNGGGADTQYF. The CDR3 nucleotides are TGTGCCAGCAACAACGGCGGGGGGGCCGATACGCAGTATTTT. The J gene is TRBJ2-3, the V gene TRBV25-1; 9 bases fit TRBD2. Looked up from germline, CDR1 is MGHDK and CDR2 is SYGVNS. With 7 bases clipped from V and 6 bases from J, the junction kept 8 bases outside the gene matches. The CDR3 has 14 residues. The variable domain in full, completed from reference TRBV25-1 and TRBJ2-3, reads EADIYQTPRYLVIGTGKKITLECSQTMGHDKMYWYQQDPGMELHLIHYSYGVNSTEKGDLSSESTVSRIRTEHFPLTLESARPSHTSQYLCASNNGGGADTQYFGPGTRLTVL.

V and J are TRBV6-1 and TRBJ1-1; maybe TRBD1 (5 bases). Germline V gene lookup returns CDR1 MNHNS and CDR2 SASEGT. Between the trimmed V and J ends, which lost 2 bases and 7 bases, there was a span of 14 bases. The CDR3 is 14 residues long. The DNA of the CDR3 is TGTGCCAGCAGTGAACCAGGGAGGGACGGTGAAGCTTTCTTT. Encoded protein: CASSEPGRDGEAFF.

The chain combines TRBV5-4 with TRBJ1-2; 8 bases align to TRBD1. V gave up 4 bases and J gave up 3 bases; unmatched junction bases: 11. The germline CDR1 and CDR2 sequences are SGHNT and YYREEE (reference sequence). The CDR3 is made up of 16 amino acids. The CDR3 is CASSPSALQGDYGYTF. The CDR3 bases are TGTGCCAGCAGCCCCTCCGCCCTACAGGGGGACTATGGCTACACCTTC. The entire variable domain, with the rest obtained from reference TRBV5-4 and TRBJ1-2, is as follows: ETGVTQSPTHLIKTRGQQVTLRCSSQSGHNTVSWYQQALGQGPQFIFQYYREEENGRGNFPPRFSGLQFPNYSSELNVNALELDDSALYLCASSPSALQGDYGYTFGSGTRLTVV.

V and J are TRBV2 and TRBJ1-3, with a weak D call TRBD1 (6 bases). Germline V gene lookup returns CDR1 SNHLY and CDR2 FYNNEI. The CDR3 sequence is 13 residues long. Trimming stripped 8 bases from V and 3 bases from J, with 11 bases between. The CDR3 bases are TGTGCCAGCGGGGAGGGGGTTGGAAACACCATATATTTT. Its translation is CASGEGVGNTIYF.

Notes on this clone: Other DNA sequences in the sample encode the same CDR3. The chain recombines TRBV9 with TRBJ2-7; TRBD2 is a possible D gene (6 bases). Germline V CDR1 and CDR2: SGDLS, YYNGEE. V lost 0 bases and J 3 bases, leaving 10 bases between the germline ends. The CDR3 is made up of 14 amino acids. The CDR3, as DNA: TGTGCCAGCAGCGTAGAGGCGGGAAGCTACGAGCAGTACTTC. It encodes CASSVEAGSYEQYF.

The chain recombines TRBV11-1 with TRBJ2-5; TRBD1 aligns across 8 bases. In germline, CDR1 is SGHAT, CDR2 FQDESV (reference sequence). The length of the CDR3 is 12 residues. The V and J ends lost 5 bases and 5 bases, in that order; junction bases with no gene match: 1. CDR3 loop: CASSRDRETQYF. CDR3 sequence (DNA): TGTGCCAGCAGCCGGGACAGGGAGACCCAGTACTTC.

The J gene is TRBJ1-2, the V gene TRBV28; the match to TRBD1 covers 7 bases. Germline loops: CDR1 MDHEN, CDR2 SYDVKM. With 6 bases clipped from V and 3 bases from J, the junction kept 4 bases outside the gene matches. The CDR3 length is 13 residues. As DNA, the CDR3 is TGTGCCAGCAGCCAGGGACAGCACTATGGCTACACCTTC. Its protein is CASSQGQHYGYTF.

The chain employs TRBV5-1 and TRBJ1-6; D possibly corresponds to TRBD1 (5 bases). CDR3 size: 12 residues. Germline lookup yields CDR1 SGHRS and CDR2 YFSETQ. Trimming took off 3 bases at V and 9 bases at J, with 7 bases between the two ends. As DNA, the CDR3 is TGCGCCAGCAGCTCCACAGGTTCACCCCTCCACTTT. Encoded protein: CASSSTGSPLHF.

The chain recombines TRBV4-2 with TRBJ2-2; a weak D match, TRBD1 (5 bases). Germline CDR1 and CDR2: LGHNA and YNFKEQ. This CDR3 comprises 16 residues. Deletions cut 0 bases from V and 4 bases from J, with 12 bases between. The CDR3 reads CASSQDSDRLTGELFF. The CDR3 DNA reads as TGTGCCAGCAGCCAAGATAGTGACAGACTCACCGGGGAGCTGTTTTTT.

The rearrangement links TRBV5-1 to TRBJ2-7, with D perhaps TRBD1 (5 bases). V lost 2 bases, J lost 9 bases, and 15 bases lay in between. The germline gives CDR1 SGHRS, CDR2 YFSETQ. The CDR3 has 13 residues. CDR3 loop: CASSFYAGQGQYF. The CDR3 DNA reads as TGCGCCAGCAGCTTCTACGCAGGGCAGGGGCAGTACTTC.